This TCR beta chain came from a study of CD8 T cells in Susac syndrome. The authors reverse transcribed roughly 0.5 to 1 ug RNA with random hexamers. An immunoSEQ multiplex PCR amplified TCR beta CDR3 over 54 Vbeta and 13 Jbeta. MiXCR, run by TCRdb on the immunoSEQ multiplex PCR reads, gives a single entry per CDR3 protein. This sample yields 180,000 or so distinct CDR3 sequences, of which around 94% are seen a single time; over 0.12% belongs to the top ten. V lost 5 bases, J lost 7 bases, and 18 bases lay in between. This CDR3 contains 14 residues. The TEMRA cells underwent FACS enrichment, while the CD8+ and CD4+ T cells underwent negative isolation.

The sample comprised CD4+ T cells from PBMCs. The chain carries TRBV12-3 or TRBV12-4 and TRBJ2-7; D perhaps matches TRBD1 (5 bases). The TCR sequence derives from a human donor in good health. CDR3 protein: CASSHRQFPGEQYF. The CDR3, as DNA: TGTGCCAGCAGTCACCGACAGTTCCCCGGGGAGCAGTACTTC.